Listed below are T cell receptor beta chains from one sample, sequenced in a study of blood T cell repertoires in COVID-19. This table comes from immunoSEQ multiplex PCR, and its TCRdb copy is limited to in-frame clones, with some not included. The repertoire consists of approximately 200,000 clones, with about 86% occurring once and the leading ten covering around 3%. Sequencing used peripheral blood. The origin of the receptors is a woman in her thirties who had recovered from COVID-19. CDR3s include the opening cysteine and the closing phenylalanine or tryptophan. The D gene is left open where the match is weak. Clone size is given for some rows only: seen once, a few or many times, or a class if the clone is expanded.

D gene	V gene	clone size	J gene	CDR3 protein	CDR3 DNA
NA	TRBV5-1	NA	TRBJ2-3	CASSLADTASTDTQYF	TGCGCCAGCAGCTTGGCCGACACGGCAAGCACAGATACGCAGTATTTT
NA	TRBV28	NA	TRBJ2-1	CASSSSYGNEQFF	TGTGCCAGCAGTTCCTCTTACGGCAATGAGCAGTTCTTC
NA	TRBV21-1	NA	TRBJ2-7	CASSKKSGLADYEQYF	TGTGCCAGCAGCAAAAAGTCTGGACTAGCGGACTACGAGCAGTACTTC
NA	TRBV6-5	NA	TRBJ1-5	CASSYSLNQPQHF	TGTGCCAGCAGTTACTCCCTAAATCAGCCCCAGCATTTT
TRBD1	TRBV19	NA	TRBJ1-2	CASSNGGGAGGYTF	TGTGCCAGTAGTAATGGAGGGGGCGCAGGGGGCTACACCTTC
TRBD1	TRBV5-5	NA	TRBJ1-2	CASSLDTGDGYTF	TGTGCCAGCAGCTTGGATACAGGGGATGGCTACACCTTC
NA	TRBV19	NA	TRBJ2-3	CASSPDSQRDTQYF	TGTGCCAGTAGTCCCGACTCCCAGCGGGATACGCAGTATTTT
NA	TRBV29-1	NA	TRBJ1-4	CSVGQGSEKLFF	TGCAGCGTTGGCCAGGGAAGCGAAAAACTGTTTTTT
TRBD1	TRBV14	NA	TRBJ1-2	CASSLEGAGGYTF	TGTGCCAGCAGCCTGGAGGGGGCAGGTGGCTACACCTTC
NA	TRBV15	NA	TRBJ1-3	CATSRDDPRSGNTIYF	TGTGCCACCAGCAGAGATGACCCCAGGTCTGGAAACACCATATATTTT
TRBD2	TRBV5-1	few	TRBJ2-1	CASSLGLAEYNEQFF	TGCGCCAGCAGCTTGGGGCTAGCGGAGTACAATGAGCAGTTCTTC
NA	TRBV5-4	NA	TRBJ1-2	CASSPQQGSVDTF	TGTGCCAGCAGCCCCCAACAGGGTTCTGTGGACACCTTC
TRBD2	TRBV4-2	few	TRBJ2-3	CASSQETWRTSGRTGPTDTQYF	TGTGCCAGCAGCCAAGAAACCTGGAGGACTAGCGGGCGTACCGGACCCACAGATACGCAGTATTTT
TRBD1	TRBV18	NA	TRBJ2-5	CASSPLIQGAGETQYF	TGTGCCAGCTCACCATTGATACAGGGGGCCGGAGAGACCCAGTACTTC
NA	TRBV28	NA	TRBJ2-7	CASSLGGLPAYEQYF	TGTGCCAGCAGCCTGGGGGGGCTCCCGGCGTACGAGCAGTACTTC
NA	TRBV30	NA	TRBJ2-1	CAWSREYNEQFF	TGTGCCTGGAGTCGGGAGTACAATGAGCAGTTCTTC
TRBD1	TRBV12-5	NA	TRBJ1-2	CASARTGLFYGYTF	TGTGCTAGTGCCCGGACAGGGCTCTTTTATGGCTACACCTTC
NA	TRBV7-6	NA	TRBJ2-2	CASSPERTGELFF	TGTGCCAGCAGCCCCGAGAGGACCGGGGAGCTGTTTTTT
NA	TRBV5-4	NA	TRBJ1-1	CASSPQYRANTEAFF	TGTGCCAGCAGCCCTCAGTACAGGGCGAACACTGAAGCTTTCTTT
TRBD1	TRBV5-1	NA	TRBJ2-6	CASSSEIDRGFWSGANVLTF	TGCGCCAGCAGCTCTGAAATCGACAGGGGGTTTTGGTCTGGGGCCAACGTCCTGACTTTC
NA	TRBV10-1	NA	TRBJ1-1	CASSESQGNTEAFF	TGCGCCAGCAGTGAGTCACAGGGGAACACTGAAGCTTTCTTT
TRBD2	TRBV6-6	NA	TRBJ2-1	CASRIRLAASYNEQFF	TGTGCCAGCAGGATACGACTAGCGGCTTCCTACAATGAGCAGTTCTTC
NA	TRBV28	NA	TRBJ1-5	CADGGGSQPQHF	TGTGCCGATGGAGGAGGGAGTCAGCCCCAGCATTTT
TRBD1	TRBV5-6	NA	TRBJ2-7	CASSSEGQDYEQYF	TGTGCCAGCAGCTCTGAAGGACAGGACTACGAGCAGTACTTC
NA	TRBV2	once	TRBJ1-2	CASSEAVLGSYGYTF	TGTGCCAGCAGTGAAGCGGTATTAGGGAGCTATGGCTACACCTTC
NA	TRBV13	NA	TRBJ1-6	CASRQQGLYSPLHF	TGTGCCAGCAGGCAACAGGGTCTGTATTCACCCCTCCACTTT
NA	TRBV20-1	NA	TRBJ1-1	CSASGLGGTEAFF	TGCAGTGCTAGTGGGCTCGGGGGCACTGAAGCTTTCTTT
TRBD2	TRBV5-1	once	TRBJ2-7	CASSEGLAGHYEQYF	TGCGCCAGCAGCGAGGGACTAGCGGGTCACTACGAGCAGTACTTC
NA	TRBV27	NA	TRBJ2-7	CASSLIRTANYEQYF	TGTGCCAGCAGTTTAATCAGGACAGCGAACTACGAGCAGTACTTC
TRBD1	TRBV30	NA	TRBJ2-7	CAWDRASYEQYF	TGTGCCTGGGACAGGGCCTCCTACGAGCAGTACTTC
NA	TRBV5-6	NA	TRBJ1-5	CASSTAYDGEAYQPQHF	TGTGCCAGCAGCACCGCCTATGATGGGGAGGCCTATCAGCCCCAGCATTTT
NA	TRBV5-4	NA	TRBJ1-2	CASSLIQGGYTF	TGTGCCAGCAGCTTGATTCAGGGAGGCTACACCTTC
NA	TRBV6-5	NA	TRBJ2-7	CASSYSIFSDEQYF	TGTGCCAGCAGTTACTCGATCTTTTCGGACGAGCAGTACTTC
TRBD1	TRBV27	NA	TRBJ2-1	CASSERDRGHNEQFF	TGTGCCAGCAGTGAGAGGGACAGGGGTCACAATGAGCAGTTCTTC
NA	TRBV5-1	NA	TRBJ2-7	CASSLGTGHLYEQYF	TGCGCCAGCAGCTTGGGGACGGGACATCTATACGAGCAGTACTTC
TRBD1	TRBV27	NA	TRBJ2-3	CASGYRGPVTDTQYF	TGTGCCAGCGGATACAGGGGTCCAGTGACAGATACGCAGTATTTT
TRBD2	TRBV7-3	NA	TRBJ2-5	CASSPTLAGARETQYF	TGTGCCAGCAGCCCCACCCTGGCGGGAGCTCGGGAGACCCAGTACTTC
TRBD1	TRBV6-5	NA	TRBJ1-2	CASSRGGPYGYTF	TGTGCCAGCAGCCGAGGGGGCCCCTATGGCTACACCTTC
NA	TRBV19	NA	TRBJ2-7	CASSIVGISYEQYF	TGTGCCAGTAGTATAGTCGGGATATCCTACGAGCAGTACTTC
TRBD2	TRBV6-2/TRBV6-3	few	TRBJ2-1	CASSRSSGNEQFF	TGTGCCAGCAGTCGATCTAGCGGGAATGAGCAGTTCTTC
TRBD2	TRBV7-2	NA	TRBJ2-2	CASSLAGGLAGGPATGELFF	TGTGCCAGCAGCTTAGCGGGGGGACTAGCGGGAGGGCCGGCCACCGGGGAGCTGTTTTTT
NA	TRBV12-3/TRBV12-4	NA	TRBJ1-4	CASRGRAEEKLFF	TGTGCCAGCAGGGGGAGGGCAGAGGAAAAACTGTTTTTT
NA	TRBV27	NA	TRBJ1-2	CASSPPPGFGGYTF	TGTGCCAGCAGTCCCCCCCCCGGGTTCGGTGGCTACACCTTC
NA	TRBV6-5	NA	TRBJ1-6	CASTRTAANSPLHF	TGTGCCAGCACCCGGACAGCGGCTAATTCACCCCTCCACTTT
TRBD1	TRBV29-1	NA	TRBJ2-1	CSVRIQGATHNEQFF	TGCAGCGTTAGAATCCAGGGGGCGACCCACAATGAGCAGTTCTTC
NA	TRBV6-1	few	TRBJ1-5	CASSAQGFRGNQPQHF	TGTGCCAGCAGTGCTCAGGGGTTTAGAGGCAATCAGCCCCAGCATTTT
NA	TRBV7-2	few	TRBJ2-1	CASSLVGVQYEQFF	TGTGCCAGCAGCTTAGTGGGAGTCCAATATGAGCAGTTCTTC
NA	TRBV28	NA	TRBJ1-5	CASSLPWYW	TGTGCCAGCAGTCTTCCATGGTACTGG
NA	TRBV28	NA	TRBJ1-5	CASPDIAEYSNQPQHF	TGTGCCAGCCCAGATATTGCAGAATATAGCAATCAGCCCCAGCATTTT
TRBD1	TRBV27	NA	TRBJ1-5	CASNNRGQPQHF	TGTGCCAGCAACAACAGGGGTCAGCCCCAGCATTTT
TRBD2	TRBV18	NA	TRBJ2-1	CASSPSSGTDNEQFF	TGTGCCAGCTCCCCCTCTAGCGGGACCGACAATGAGCAGTTCTTC
TRBD2	TRBV5-1	NA	TRBJ2-1	CASSTGLVYNEQFF	TGCGCCAGCAGCACGGGACTAGTATACAATGAGCAGTTCTTC
NA	TRBV18	NA	TRBJ1-2	CASSPPNRAGYGYTF	TGTGCCAGCTCACCACCGAACAGGGCTGGGTATGGCTACACCTTC